This T cell receptor beta chain was captured in a study of blood T cell repertoires in COVID-19. Turning to the study itself: From T cells, B-cell-depleted T cells, or PBMCs came the material, which was cDNA or gDNA.

Using immunoSEQ multiplex PCR, the repertoire was profiled, and TCRdb retains in-frame clones only, with some absent. This sample has about 74,000 clones, with about 84% found just once. The ends were cut back, 3 bases at V and 2 bases at J, with 11 bases in the middle. This CDR3 region has 14 residues. Germline loops: CDR1 KGHSH, CDR2 LQKENI. The sequence was obtained from a human donor in a cohort sampled during active COVID-19. The sample was peripheral blood. The chain uses TRBV18 and TRBJ2-7, with D perhaps TRBD1 (6 bases). CDR3 bases: TGTGCCAGCTCACCCTTAGGGGGTACCTACGAGCAGTACTTC. Its protein is CASSPLGGTYEQYF. Full variable domain (rest looked up from reference TRBV18 and TRBJ2-7): NAGVMQNPRHLVRRRGQEARLRCSPMKGHSHVYWYRQLPEEGLKFMVYLQKENIIDESGMPKERFSAEFPKEGPSILRIQQVVRGDSAAYFCASSPLGGTYEQYFGPGTRLTVT.